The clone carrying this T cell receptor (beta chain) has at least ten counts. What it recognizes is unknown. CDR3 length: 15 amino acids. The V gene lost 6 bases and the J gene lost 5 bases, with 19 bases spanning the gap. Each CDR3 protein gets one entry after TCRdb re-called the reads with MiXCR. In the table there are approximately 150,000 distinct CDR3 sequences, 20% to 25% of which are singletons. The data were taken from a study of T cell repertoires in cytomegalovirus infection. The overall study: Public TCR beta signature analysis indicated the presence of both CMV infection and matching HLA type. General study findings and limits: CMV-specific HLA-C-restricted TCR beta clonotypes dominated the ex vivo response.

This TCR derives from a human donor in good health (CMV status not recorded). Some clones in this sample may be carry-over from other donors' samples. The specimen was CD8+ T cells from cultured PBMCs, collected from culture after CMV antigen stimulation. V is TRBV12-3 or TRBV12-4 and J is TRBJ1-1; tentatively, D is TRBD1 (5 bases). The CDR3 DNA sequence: TGTGCCAGCAGCCCCCGGTGGGGGGGGGGAACTGAAGCTTTCTTT. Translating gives CASSPRWGGGTEAFF.